These T cell receptor beta chains were read from a single sample in a study of T-cell reconstitution after alpha-beta-depleted transplantation in children. Each CDR3 protein is one row after TCRdb ran MiXCR on the PCR reads. The sample records hundreds of thousands of distinct CDR3 sequences, approximately 10% being singletons. The sequenced sample was PBMCs, obtained before TCRalphabeta/CD19-depleted stem cell transplant. These receptor sequences come from a child aged 2-15 years with inherited bone marrow failure, due to receive a stem cell transplant. Each CDR3 is given with its conserved first and last residue. The D gene is left open where the match is weak. Rows may omit the clone size; those that give it use once, few, many or a size class.

TRBJ2-1	TRBV29-1	TRBD2	NA	CSITRGGAYNEQFF	TGCAGCATCACCCGGGGGGGGGCCTACAATGAGCAGTTCTTC
TRBJ1-3	TRBV11-1	NA	NA	CASSLGFGGRCGNTIYF	TGTGCCAGCAGCTTAGGATTTGGCGGACGCTGTGGAAACACCATATATTTT
TRBJ2-7	TRBV4-3	TRBD1	NA	CASSPDWGTDYEQYF	TGCGCCAGCAGCCCCGATTGGGGGACAGACTACGAGCAGTACTTC
TRBJ1-1	TRBV12-3/TRBV12-4	NA	many	CASSPRVREGAFF	TGTGCCAGCAGTCCCAGGGTCCGAGAGGGAGCTTTCTTT
TRBJ2-7	TRBV4-3	TRBD2	many	CASSQDRTSGRALDF	TGCGCCAGCAGCCAAGATAGGACTAGCGGGAGGGCCTTGGACTTC
TRBJ2-7	TRBV5-6	NA	NA	CASSLIRRPYEQYF	TGTGCCAGCAGCTTAATTCGGCGGCCCTACGAGCAGTACTTC
TRBJ2-2	TRBV7-2	NA	NA	CASSFLGQDSGELFF	TGTGCCAGCAGCTTTCTAGGGCAGGATAGCGGGGAGCTGTTTTTT
TRBJ2-5	TRBV7-2	TRBD1	many	CASSLEAGQGETQYF	TGTGCCAGCAGCTTAGAGGCTGGACAGGGGGAGACCCAGTACTTC
TRBJ1-1	TRBV12-3/TRBV12-4	NA	many	CASSLQQLMNTEAFF	TGTGCCAGCAGTTTACAGCAGCTCATGAACACTGAAGCTTTCTTT
TRBJ2-7	TRBV3-1	TRBD2	many	CASSRPGTSGTGEQYF	TGTGCCAGCAGCCGGCCAGGGACTAGCGGGACGGGCGAGCAGTACTTC
TRBJ2-3	TRBV7-2	TRBD2	NA	CASSMTSITDTQYF	TGTGCCAGCAGCATGACTAGCATCACAGATACGCAGTATTTT
TRBJ2-7	TRBV27	NA	many	CASSLSVLADEQYF	TGTGCCAGCAGTTTATCGGTACTAGCTGATGAGCAGTACTTC
TRBJ2-5	TRBV6-1	TRBD2	many	CASSEVLGEGPETQYF	TGTGCCAGCAGTGAAGTCTTGGGGGAGGGCCCGGAGACCCAGTACTTC
TRBJ2-3	TRBV5-1	TRBD2	many	CASSPGLAGGFDTQYF	TGCGCCAGCAGCCCCGGACTAGCGGGAGGTTTTGATACGCAGTATTTT
TRBJ2-7	TRBV6-1	TRBD2	many	CASRVSGRAGRQYF	TGTGCCAGCAGGGTGAGCGGGAGGGCCGGCCGGCAGTACTTC
TRBJ2-7	TRBV5-5	TRBD2	NA	CASSFGGSGNYEQYF	TGTGCCAGCAGCTTTGGTGGTAGCGGGAATTACGAGCAGTACTTC
TRBJ1-1	TRBV11-2	NA	NA	CASSPDTNTEAFF	TGTGCCAGCAGCCCCGACACAAACACTGAAGCTTTCTTT
TRBJ2-6	TRBV20-1	TRBD2	many	CSAMGGNSGANVLTF	TGCAGTGCTATGGGGGGGAACTCTGGGGCCAACGTCCTGACTTTC
TRBJ2-2	TRBV20-1	NA	many	CSASPDSGELFF	TGCAGTGCTAGTCCCGATTCCGGGGAGCTGTTTTTT
TRBJ2-1	TRBV20-1	NA	many	CSAQRASSYNEQFF	TGCAGTGCGCAGCGGGCTAGCTCCTACAATGAGCAGTTCTTC
TRBJ2-5	TRBV6-1	NA	many	CASSGQAIETQYF	TGTGCCAGCAGTGGACAGGCAATAGAGACCCAGTACTTC
TRBJ2-1	TRBV27	TRBD2	many	CASSFAPGGVREGHNEQFF	TGTGCCAGCAGTTTTGCCCCCGGGGGGGTGCGGGAGGGCCACAATGAGCAGTTCTTC
TRBJ2-5	TRBV3-1	NA	many	CASSLRSTGLQETQYF	TGTGCCAGCAGCCTCCGATCGACAGGCCTCCAAGAGACCCAGTACTTC
TRBJ1-1	TRBV29-1	TRBD1	many	CSVEDRGLDTEAFF	TGCAGCGTTGAGGACAGGGGGCTGGACACTGAAGCTTTCTTT
TRBJ2-3	TRBV4-1	NA	many	CASSQAGWAFF	TGCGCCAGCAGCCAAGCGGGTTGGGCTTTTTTT
TRBJ1-1	TRBV20-1	TRBD1	NA	CSARTGPNTEAFF	TGCAGTGCTCGGACAGGCCCGAACACTGAAGCTTTCTTT
TRBJ2-4	TRBV23-1	TRBD1	NA	CASSQDEGQLNIQYF	TGCGCCAGCAGTCAAGATGAGGGACAGCTAAACATTCAGTACTTC
TRBJ2-3	TRBV2	TRBD2	few	CASSRRSGTLTDTQYF	TGTGCCAGCAGTCGGCGTAGCGGGACCCTCACAGATACGCAGTATTTT
TRBJ1-3	TRBV5-1	TRBD1	many	CASSPQTGGNTIYF	TGCGCCAGCAGCCCACAGACAGGGGGAAACACCATATATTTT
TRBJ2-1	TRBV12-3/TRBV12-4	NA	NA	CASSLAPPSEQFF	TGTGCCAGCAGTTTAGCCCCTCCCAGTGAGCAGTTCTTC
TRBJ2-7	TRBV7-2	TRBD2	few	CASSPRTSGRASGEQYF	TGTGCCAGCAGCCCTCGGACTAGCGGGAGGGCCTCGGGTGAGCAGTACTTC
TRBJ2-1	TRBV19	NA	many	CASSIPSLNEQFF	TGTGCCAGTAGTATCCCGTCGCTCAATGAGCAGTTCTTC
TRBJ2-7	TRBV4-3	TRBD2	many	CASSQDRASGSYEQYF	TGCGCCAGCAGCCAAGATCGGGCTAGCGGATCCTACGAGCAGTACTTC
TRBJ2-3	TRBV28	TRBD2	many	CASRGTSSRRDTQYF	TGTGCCAGCAGGGGGACTAGTAGTCGTCGGGATACGCAGTATTTT
TRBJ2-3	TRBV29-1	NA	many	CSVEGDREGTQYF	TGCAGCGTTGAAGGTGACAGGGAGGGTACGCAGTATTTT
TRBJ2-7	TRBV4-1	NA	many	CASSQVEYYEQYF	TGCGCCAGCAGCCAGGTAGAGTACTACGAGCAGTACTTC
TRBJ1-2	TRBV30	NA	many	CAWTIRGTAYGYTF	TGTGCCTGGACCATTAGGGGCACAGCCTATGGCTACACCTTC
TRBJ1-2	TRBV20-1	TRBD1	many	CSARRAGPTGYGYTF	TGCAGTGCTAGGAGGGCCGGGCCGACAGGGTATGGCTACACCTTC
TRBJ2-3	TRBV19	NA	NA	CASRGLQDTQYF	TGTGCCAGTAGGGGCCTACAAGATACGCAGTATTTT
TRBJ2-3	TRBV20-1	TRBD2	NA	CSASWGGVASTDTQYF	TGCAGTGCTAGCTGGGGGGGTGTTGCTAGCACAGATACGCAGTATTTT
TRBJ2-7	TRBV20-1	TRBD1	many	CSARVTGSSYEQYF	TGCAGTGCTAGGGTGACAGGGTCCTCCTACGAGCAGTACTTC
TRBJ2-3	TRBV7-8	NA	many	CASSYGSWVYKYF	TGTGCCAGCAGCTACGGGAGTTGGGTTTATAAGTATTTT
TRBJ1-1	TRBV20-1	NA	many	CSAYGGKTEAFF	TGCAGTGCTTACGGGGGAAAGACTGAAGCTTTCTTT
TRBJ2-3	TRBV5-1	TRBD1	many	CASSLGLQTGGDTQYF	TGCGCCAGCAGCTTGGGCCTTCAGACAGGGGGAGATACGCAGTATTTT
TRBJ1-2	TRBV4-3	TRBD1	few	CASSQDRGTGGNGYTF	TGCGCCAGCAGCCAAGATCGGGGAACAGGGGGCAATGGCTACACCTTC
TRBJ2-5	TRBV27	TRBD1	many	CASMDRAQETQYF	TGTGCCAGCATGGACAGGGCCCAAGAGACCCAGTACTTC
TRBJ2-7	TRBV11-2	NA	many	CASSFSRGEQYF	TGTGCCAGCAGCTTCTCACGAGGGGAGCAGTACTTC
TRBJ2-2	TRBV11-2	TRBD1	many	CASSLGPWQGVLAGELFF	TGTGCCAGCAGCTTAGGTCCCTGGCAGGGGGTCTTAGCCGGGGAGCTGTTTTTT
TRBJ1-4	TRBV7-2	TRBD1	few	CASSLARDSAKLFF	TGTGCCAGCAGCTTAGCCCGGGACAGTGCAAAACTGTTTTTT
TRBJ1-5	TRBV7-2	NA	NA	CASSLLAGVNQPQHF	TGTGCCAGCAGCTTACTCGCAGGGGTTAACCAGCCCCAGCATTTT
TRBJ1-3	TRBV5-6	NA	many	CASSLEGSSSGNTIYF	TGTGCCAGCAGCTTGGAGGGGTCGAGCTCTGGAAACACCATATATTTT
TRBJ2-3	TRBV5-1	NA	many	CASSLLQGPDTQYF	TGCGCCAGCAGCTTGTTACAGGGTCCAGATACGCAGTATTTT
TRBJ2-2	TRBV12-3/TRBV12-4	TRBD2	NA	CASSHTSGRANTGELFF	TGTGCCAGCAGTCACACTAGCGGGAGGGCGAACACCGGGGAGCTGTTTTTT
TRBJ2-7	TRBV4-3	NA	many	CASTQNSHRAAYEQYF	TGCGCCAGCACCCAGAATTCACACCGGGCCGCCTACGAGCAGTACTTC
TRBJ1-6	TRBV9	TRBD1	many	CASSASPTTGSNSPLHF	TGTGCCAGCAGCGCGAGCCCTACGACAGGGTCTAATTCACCCCTCCACTTT
TRBJ2-1	TRBV5-1	NA	NA	CASSLRDAGGAYNEQFF	TGCGCCAGCAGCTTGAGGGACGCGGGCGGAGCCTACAATGAGCAGTTCTTC
TRBJ2-7	TRBV7-2	NA	few	CASSLQGGDSYEQYF	TGTGCCAGCAGCTTACAGGGGGGGGATTCCTACGAGCAGTACTTC
TRBJ2-1	TRBV6-2/TRBV6-3	TRBD2	many	CASYPQIKLAGSYNEQFF	TGTGCCAGCTACCCACAAATTAAACTAGCGGGTTCCTACAATGAGCAGTTCTTC
TRBJ2-1	TRBV27	TRBD2	many	CASRRLAGGPLSYNEQFF	TGTGCCAGCAGAAGACTAGCGGGAGGGCCTTTATCCTACAATGAGCAGTTCTTC
TRBJ2-5	TRBV20-1	TRBD1	many	CSATGRGRETQYF	TGCAGTGCTACGGGCAGGGGGCGAGAGACCCAGTACTTC